This T cell receptor (beta chain) comes out of a study of early T cells in non-severe SARS-CoV-2 infection. The overall study: Sequencing of bulk RNA from unsorted whole blood was done, without chain pairing. Whole-study findings and limits: Missing private and CD4 specificities, VDJdb matching favored anti-spike CD8 responses.

Per germline, CDR1 SQVTM and CDR2 ANQGSEA. The CDR3 has 8 residues. The V end was cut by 8 bases, the J end by 10 bases, with 6 bases between. Individual cDNA molecules carried attached unique molecular identifiers. TCRdb ran MiXCR on the 5' RACE reads and lists one entry per CDR3 protein. This sample has approximately 76,000 distinct CDR3 sequences, with about 14% found just once. This clonotype was recorded a few times. Its antigen is unidentified. What was sequenced was whole blood. The source of this sequence is an adult who was a healthcare worker with PCR-confirmed SARS-CoV-2 infection or an uninfected control (not recorded which). The rearrangement uses TRBV29-1 and TRBJ2-1; D unresolved. The CDR3, as DNA: TGCAGCATAGCCGAGCAGTTCTTC. This encodes CSIAEQFF.